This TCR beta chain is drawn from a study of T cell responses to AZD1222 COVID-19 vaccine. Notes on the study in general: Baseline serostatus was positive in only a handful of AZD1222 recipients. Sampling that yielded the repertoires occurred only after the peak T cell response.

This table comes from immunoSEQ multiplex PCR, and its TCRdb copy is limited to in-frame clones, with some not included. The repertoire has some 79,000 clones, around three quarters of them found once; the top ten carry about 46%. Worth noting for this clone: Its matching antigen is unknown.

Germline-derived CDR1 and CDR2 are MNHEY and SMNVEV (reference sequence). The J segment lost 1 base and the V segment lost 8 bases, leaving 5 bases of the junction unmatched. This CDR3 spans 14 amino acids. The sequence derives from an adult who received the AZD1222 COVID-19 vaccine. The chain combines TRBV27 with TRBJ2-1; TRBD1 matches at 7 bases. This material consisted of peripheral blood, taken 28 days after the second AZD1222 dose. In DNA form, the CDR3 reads TGTGCCAGCCAAAACAGGGGTTCCTACAATGAGCAGTTCTTC. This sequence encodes CASQNRGSYNEQFF.